This T cell receptor (beta chain) derives from a study of CD8+ T cells in alopecia areata. The wider study: The drug, oral tofacitinib, was given to treated patients at 5 to 10 mg twice daily. People stayed on tofacitinib for 6 to 18 months, then stopped the drug for 6 months.

Trimming removed 9 bases from V and 1 base from J; junction bases left unmatched: 9. In germline, CDR1 is SGHRS, CDR2 YFSETQ. CDR3 length: 14 amino acids. Treatment meaning: oral pan-JAK inhibitor, 5-10 mg twice daily. Sequencing templates came from extracted RNA that was reverse transcribed into cDNA. Data came from immunoSEQ multiplex PCR; TCRdb stores just in-frame clones and leaves some out. The sample lists a few hundred thousand clones, around two fifths occurring once. Study-level findings and limits: Tofacitinib significantly decreased scalp clonality and expanded CD8+ clones among top 100. Throughout tofacitinib, many expanded lesional clones continued to persist in scalp and blood.

Notes on this clone: What it binds is unknown.

The chain links TRBV5-1 to TRBJ1-1; TRBD1 matches 7 bases. This clonotype originated in a human donor with alopecia areata. This specimen consisted of CD4+ T cells sorted from blood, obtained between weeks 30 and 35, from a patient treated with tofacitinib. In nucleotides, the CDR3 is TGCGCCAACAACTCCGGGACAGAGAACACTGAAGCTTTCTTT. It encodes CANNSGTENTEAFF.